This T cell receptor (beta chain) emerged from a study of T cells in Graves' hyperthyroidism and ophthalmopathy. RNA transcripts yielded amplified TCR beta CDR3 regions. The HTBI primer set drove a first-round RT-PCR of the TCR CDR3. MiXCR, run by TCRdb on the multiplex PCR reads, gives a single entry per CDR3 protein. The table lists a few hundred thousand distinct CDR3 sequences, around 21% of them singletons. This clonotype was counted ten times or more. Sequencing was performed on blood. The TCR was taken from a man younger than 35 with Graves' hyperthyroidism.

As DNA, the CDR3 is TGCGCCAGCAGCTTGGCTCCTGCGGGGGCGAGCAATCAGCCCCAGCATTTT. Translated, it gives CASSLAPAGASNQPQHF. The J gene is TRBJ1-5, the V gene TRBV5-1; D perhaps matches TRBD1 (6 bases). CDR3 length equals 17 residues. The germline V and J ends were trimmed by 0 bases and 1 base, with 14 bases remaining between them. Germline loops: CDR1 SGHRS, CDR2 YFSETQ.